Sequencing of this T cell receptor beta chain was carried out in a study of cytomegalovirus exposure and HLA in healthy donors. The PCR contained 60 Vbeta and 13 Jbeta primers. The table came from immunoSEQ multiplex PCR; TCRdb's copy has only in-frame clones and leaves some out. The listing records approximately 100,000 clones. Concerning this clone itself: Its antigen is not identified.

Study findings and constraints: Certain indistinguishable V segments, among them TRBV6-2 and TRBV6-3, were excluded.

Between the trimmed V and J ends, which lost 0 bases and 4 bases, there was a span of 10 bases. CDR1 KGHSH and CDR2 LQKENI come from the germline V gene. The CDR3 covers 14 residues. Specimen: PBMCs. The receptor's source is a man aged 40-50 years in good health and CMV-seronegative. V usage is TRBV18 and J usage is TRBJ2-7, with D possibly TRBD1 on 5 matching bases. The CDR3, as DNA: TGTGCCAGCTCACCACCGGCGACAGAGTACGAGCAGTACTTC. Its protein is CASSPPATEYEQYF.